This T cell receptor (beta chain) was obtained from a study of graft-versus-host responses after intestinal transplantation. Sequencing was performed with immunoSEQ multiplex PCR; in TCRdb, only in-frame clones are kept and a portion is missing. The sample has nearly 25,000 clones, 40% seen once. This clone showed up just a few times. Study-level results: Circulating GvH clones peaking coincided with falling HvG clones soon after transplant.

Plating of some 200,000 CFSE-labeled responder cells was done together with some 200,000 irradiated, violet-dye-labeled stimulator cells. Germline V gene data show CDR1 as MNHNS and CDR2 as SASEGT. Trimming took 1 base from V and 3 from J, leaving 11 bases between them. The CDR3 has 15 residues. This receptor was obtained from a human patient who received an intestinal transplant. The chain uses TRBV6-1 and TRBJ2-3; D is uncertain. The sample was alloreactive CD4+ T cells from a mixed lymphocyte reaction culture, taken before intestinal transplant. Subset reported: CFSE-low proliferating T cells sorted from approximately 6-day pre-transplant mixed lymphocyte reaction (GvH or HvG direction). CDR3 in DNA: TGTGCCAGCAGTGAAGTTCCGGGTTTGACAGATACGCAGTATTTT. Protein product: CASSEVPGLTDTQYF.